The present TCR beta chain was sequenced within a study of beta chain features in type 1 diabetes. Study results and limitations: PCR might preferentially amplify shorter templates, equally in patients and controls. Patients' naive, central memory and Treg TCRB repertoires seemed closer to one another than those of healthy donors. Shortening of TCRB CDR3s, moderate but significant, appeared in all four CD4+ subsets of Type 1 diabetes patients.

The CDR3 sequence is 15 residues long. Per the germline V gene, CDR1 is SGHTA and CDR2 is FQGNSA. Trimming cost V 5 bases and J 0 bases, with 13 bases left between them. Purities over 98% were achieved in all sorted populations. With regard to this clone: Its antigen is not identified.

Reverse transcription of all isolated RNA meant that expressed TCRB transcripts were sequenced. The repertoire was sequenced with immunoSEQ multiplex PCR; TCRdb's copy has only in-frame clones and lacks some. The data contain under 300,000 clones, approximately 11% of them singletons. The clonotype originates from a man younger than 40 with type 1 diabetes. The V and J genes are TRBV7-2 and TRBJ1-1; a possible D gene is TRBD1 (6 bases). The sequencing sample was made of naive CD4+ T cells from blood. CDR3: CASSLRTVMNTEAFF. As DNA, the CDR3 is TGTGCCAGCAGCCTACGGACAGTAATGAACACTGAAGCTTTCTTT. Supplemented by reference TRBV7-2 and TRBJ1-1, the full variable domain reads GAGVSQSPSNKVTEKGKDVELRCDPISGHTALYWYRQSLGQGLEFLIYFQGNSAPDKSGLPSDRFSAERTGGSVSTLTIQRTQQEDSAVYLCASSLRTVMNTEAFFGQGTRLTVV.